This T cell receptor beta chain was sequenced in a study of cytomegalovirus exposure and HLA in healthy donors. Separation from the roughly 670-subject first cohort characterized the roughly 110-subject validation cohort, to which the donors belonged. Assay: immunoSEQ multiplex PCR; the TCRdb copy retains only in-frame clones and omits some. Of fewer than 350,000 clones detected, approximately 87% appear once; the ten largest clones hold approximately 0.9%. The germline CDR1 and CDR2 sequences are MDHEN and SYDVKM. CDR3 length equals 13 residues. Trimming shortened V by 10 bases and J by 6 bases, and 18 bases separated the two germline ends. As regards this clone: Its antigen is unidentified.

Study-level points and caveats: The tendency of first-cohort TCR clusters to co-occur in the 120 or so validation repertoires was the finding of a later analysis. Despite most TCR sequences being rare, some public TCRs occurred in many donors.

The sequence was collected from a woman aged 18-29 years in good health and CMV-seronegative. The chain couples TRBV28 to TRBJ1-1; D gene uncertain. The sample comprised PBMCs. In DNA form, the CDR3 reads TGTGCCACCCACGGGAAGGGTCGGTCTGAAGCTTTCTTT. It encodes CATHGKGRSEAFF.